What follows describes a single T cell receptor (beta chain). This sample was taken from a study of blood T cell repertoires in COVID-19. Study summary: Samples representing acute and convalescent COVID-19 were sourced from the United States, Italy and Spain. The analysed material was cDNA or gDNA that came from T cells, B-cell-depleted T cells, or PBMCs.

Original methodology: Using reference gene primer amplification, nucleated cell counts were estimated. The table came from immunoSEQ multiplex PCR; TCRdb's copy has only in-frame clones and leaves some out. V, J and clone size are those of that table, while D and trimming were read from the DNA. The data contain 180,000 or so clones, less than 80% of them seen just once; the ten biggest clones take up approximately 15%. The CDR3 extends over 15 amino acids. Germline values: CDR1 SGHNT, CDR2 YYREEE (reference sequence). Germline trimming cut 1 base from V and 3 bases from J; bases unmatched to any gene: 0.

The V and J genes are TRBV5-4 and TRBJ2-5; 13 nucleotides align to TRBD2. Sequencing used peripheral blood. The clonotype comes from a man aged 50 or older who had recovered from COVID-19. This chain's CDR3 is CASSLTSGREETQYF. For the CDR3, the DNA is TGTGCCAGCAGCTTGACTAGCGGGAGGGAAGAGACCCAGTACTTC.